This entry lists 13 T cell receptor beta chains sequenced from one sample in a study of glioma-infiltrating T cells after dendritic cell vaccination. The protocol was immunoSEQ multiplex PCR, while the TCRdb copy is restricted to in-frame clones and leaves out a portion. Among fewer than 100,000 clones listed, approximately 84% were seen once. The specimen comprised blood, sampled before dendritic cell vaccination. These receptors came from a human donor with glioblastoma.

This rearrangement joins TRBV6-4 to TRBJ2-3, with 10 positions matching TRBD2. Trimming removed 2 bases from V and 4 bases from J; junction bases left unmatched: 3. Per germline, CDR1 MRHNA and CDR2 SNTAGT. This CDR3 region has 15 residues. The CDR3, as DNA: TGTGCCAGCAGTGACGGAGCGGGAGGGCCAGATACGCAGTATTTT. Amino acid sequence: CASSDGAGGPDTQYF.

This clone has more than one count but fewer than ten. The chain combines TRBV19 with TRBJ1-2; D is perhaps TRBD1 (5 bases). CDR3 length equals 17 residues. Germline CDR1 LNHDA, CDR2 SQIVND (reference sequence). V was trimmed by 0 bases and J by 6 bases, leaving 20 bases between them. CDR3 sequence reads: CASSIDDGGGALNGYTF. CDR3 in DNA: TGTGCCAGTAGTATAGATGATGGCGGGGGTGCGCTGAATGGCTACACCTTC.

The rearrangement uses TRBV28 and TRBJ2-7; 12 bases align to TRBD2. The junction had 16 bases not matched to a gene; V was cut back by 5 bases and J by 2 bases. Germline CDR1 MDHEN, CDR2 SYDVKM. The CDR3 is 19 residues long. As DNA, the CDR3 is TGTGCCAGCAGTCCCTACTCCCTATCGACTAGCGGGAGAGCCTACGAGCAGTACTTC. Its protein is CASSPYSLSTSGRAYEQYF.

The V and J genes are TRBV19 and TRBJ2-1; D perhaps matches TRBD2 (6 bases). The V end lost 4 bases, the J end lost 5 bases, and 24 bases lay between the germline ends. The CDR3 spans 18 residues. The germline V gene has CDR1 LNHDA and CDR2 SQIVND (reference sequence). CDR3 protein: CASSTPEGGAGFDNEQFF. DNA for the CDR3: TGTGCCAGTAGTACCCCGGAGGGCGGGGCGGGGTTCGACAATGAGCAGTTCTTC.

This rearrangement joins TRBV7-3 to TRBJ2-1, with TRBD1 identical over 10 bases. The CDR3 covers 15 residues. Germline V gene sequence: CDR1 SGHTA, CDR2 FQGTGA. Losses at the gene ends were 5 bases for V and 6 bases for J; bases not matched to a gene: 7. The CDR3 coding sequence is TGTGCCAGCAGCGTGACAGGGGGCAGCCTCAATGAGCAGTTCTTC. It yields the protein CASSVTGGSLNEQFF.

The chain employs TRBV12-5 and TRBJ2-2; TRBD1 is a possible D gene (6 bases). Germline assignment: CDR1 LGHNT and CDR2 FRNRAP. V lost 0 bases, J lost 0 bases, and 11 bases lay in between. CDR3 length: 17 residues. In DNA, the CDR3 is TGTGCTAGTGGTTTGGTACGGACAGATACGAACACCGGGGAGCTGTTTTTT. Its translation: CASGLVRTDTNTGELFF.

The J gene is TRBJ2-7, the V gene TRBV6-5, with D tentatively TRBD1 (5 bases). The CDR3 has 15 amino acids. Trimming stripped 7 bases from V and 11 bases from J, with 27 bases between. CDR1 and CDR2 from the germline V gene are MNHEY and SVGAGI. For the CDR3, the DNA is TGTGCCAGCACACTCTGGCAGGGTTCGGTCCGAGTTGAGTACTTC. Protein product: CASTLWQGSVRVEYF.

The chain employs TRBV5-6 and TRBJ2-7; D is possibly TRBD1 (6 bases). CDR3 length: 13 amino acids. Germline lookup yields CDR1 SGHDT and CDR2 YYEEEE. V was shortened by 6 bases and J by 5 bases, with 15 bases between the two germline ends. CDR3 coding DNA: TGTGCCAGCAACAGTTACAGGGTTCACGAGCAGTACTTC. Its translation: CASNSYRVHEQYF. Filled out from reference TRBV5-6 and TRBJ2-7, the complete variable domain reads DAGVTQSPTHLIKTRGQQVTLRCSPKSGHDTVSWYQQALGQGPQFIFQYYEEEERQRGNFPDRFSGHQFPNYSSELNVNALLLGDSALYLCASNSYRVHEQYFGPGTRLTVT.

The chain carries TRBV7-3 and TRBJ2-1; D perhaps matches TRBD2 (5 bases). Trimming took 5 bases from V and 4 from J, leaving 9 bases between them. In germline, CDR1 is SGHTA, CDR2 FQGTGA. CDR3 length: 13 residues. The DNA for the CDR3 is TGTGCCAGCAGCAGTAGCGTTTACAATGAGCAGTTCTTC. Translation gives CASSSSVYNEQFF.

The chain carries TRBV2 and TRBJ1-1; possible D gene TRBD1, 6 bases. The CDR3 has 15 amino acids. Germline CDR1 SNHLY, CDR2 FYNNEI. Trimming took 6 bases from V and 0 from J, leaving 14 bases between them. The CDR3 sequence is CASRLGQLMNTEAFF. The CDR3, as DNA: TGTGCCAGCAGACTCGGACAGTTGATGAACACTGAAGCTTTCTTT.

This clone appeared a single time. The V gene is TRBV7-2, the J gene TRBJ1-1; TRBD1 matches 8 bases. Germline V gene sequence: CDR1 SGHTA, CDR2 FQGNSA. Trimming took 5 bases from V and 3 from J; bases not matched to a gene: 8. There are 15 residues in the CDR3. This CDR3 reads CASSLDRGRDTEAFF. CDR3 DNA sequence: TGTGCCAGCAGCCTTGACAGGGGTCGGGACACTGAAGCTTTCTTT.

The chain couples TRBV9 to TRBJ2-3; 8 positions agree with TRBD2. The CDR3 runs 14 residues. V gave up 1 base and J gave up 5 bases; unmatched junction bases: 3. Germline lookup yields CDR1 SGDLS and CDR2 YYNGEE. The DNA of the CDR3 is TGTGCCAGCAGCGTAACGGGGGGGCAAGATACGCAGTATTTT. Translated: CASSVTGGQDTQYF.

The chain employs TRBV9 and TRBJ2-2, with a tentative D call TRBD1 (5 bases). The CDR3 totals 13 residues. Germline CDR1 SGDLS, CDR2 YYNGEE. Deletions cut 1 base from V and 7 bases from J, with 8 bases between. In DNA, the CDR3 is TGTGCCAGCAGCGTAAATAGGGGCGGGGAGCTGTTTTTT. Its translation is CASSVNRGGELFF.